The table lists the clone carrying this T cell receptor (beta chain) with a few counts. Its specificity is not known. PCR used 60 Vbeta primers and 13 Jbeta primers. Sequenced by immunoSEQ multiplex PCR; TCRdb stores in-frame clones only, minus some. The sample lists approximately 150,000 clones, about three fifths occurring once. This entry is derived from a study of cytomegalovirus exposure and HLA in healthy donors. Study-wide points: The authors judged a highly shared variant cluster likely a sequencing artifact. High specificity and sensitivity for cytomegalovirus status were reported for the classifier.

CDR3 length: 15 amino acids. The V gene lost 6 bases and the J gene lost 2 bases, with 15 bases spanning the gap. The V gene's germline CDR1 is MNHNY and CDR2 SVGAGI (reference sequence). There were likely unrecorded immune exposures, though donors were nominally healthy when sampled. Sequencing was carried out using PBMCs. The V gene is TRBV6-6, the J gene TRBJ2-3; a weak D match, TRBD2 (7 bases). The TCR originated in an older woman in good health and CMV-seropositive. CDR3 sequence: CASSDGGRFTDTQYF. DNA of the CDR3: TGTGCCAGCAGCGACGGGGGGCGATTCACAGATACGCAGTATTTT.